This TCR beta chain was captured by sequencing in a study of T cell responses to AZD1222 COVID-19 vaccine. Measured with immunoSEQ multiplex PCR; TCRdb has only the in-frame clones, and not every one. The repertoire has roughly 110,000 clones, roughly 90% of them found once; the top ten carry around 4.5%. The CDR3 covers 12 residues. Trimming removed 5 bases from V and 8 bases from J; junction bases left unmatched: 5. Germline V gives CDR1 MNHEY, CDR2 SVGEGT. The chain joins TRBV6-2 or TRBV6-3 to TRBJ1-2; 7 bases match TRBD1. The sequence was obtained from an adult in good health. Sequenced material: peripheral blood, taken on day 0 of AZD1222 vaccination. The CDR3 loop is CASSTGQEGYTF. CDR3 bases: TGTGCCAGCAGTACAGGACAGGAAGGCTACACCTTC.